These 29 T cell receptor beta chains share one sample of origin, sequenced in a study of blood T cell repertoires in COVID-19. TCRdb keeps only in-frame clones here, not all; method: immunoSEQ multiplex PCR. The profile covers around 140,000 clones, with about 87% appearing a single time and 1.7% taken by the ten largest. The sample taken for sequencing was peripheral blood. The receptors were sampled from a woman aged 50 to 65 with acute or convalescent COVID-19.

The chain is built from TRBV7-2 and TRBJ1-2; D call uncertain. Germline assignment: CDR1 SGHTA and CDR2 FQGNSA. V lost 4 bases, J lost 7 bases, and 13 bases lay in between. This CDR3 contains 13 residues. CDR3 DNA: TGTGCCAGCAGCTCTAATCTAGTACTTGGCTACACCTTC. Translation: CASSSNLVLGYTF. Full variable domain (remainder filled in from reference TRBV7-2 and TRBJ1-2): GAGVSQSPSNKVTEKGKDVELRCDPISGHTALYWYRQSLGQGLEFLIYFQGNSAPDKSGLPSDRFSAERTGGSVSTLTIQRTQQEDSAVYLCASSSNLVLGYTFGSGTRLTVV.

The V gene is TRBV20-1, the J gene TRBJ2-1; perhaps TRBD2 as D (5 bases). Germline assignment: CDR1 DFQATT and CDR2 SNEGSKA (reference sequence). The V end lost 7 bases, the J end lost 15 bases, and 19 bases lay between the germline ends. This CDR3 region has 11 residues. The CDR3 DNA reads as TGCAGTGTTAGGGAGCGGTCCTCCCCGTTCTTC. Its translation: CSVRERSSPFF.

The chain links TRBV6-2 or TRBV6-3 to TRBJ2-7, with unresolved D. Germline lookup yields CDR1 MNHEY and CDR2 SVGEGT. Trimming pared 4 bases from V and 4 bases from J, leaving 5 bases between. This CDR3 comprises 11 residues. CDR3 nucleotide sequence: TGTGCCAGCAGTTCTTTTTACGAGCAGTACTTC. The encoded protein is CASSSFYEQYF.

The chain couples TRBV11-3 to TRBJ2-1; 11 bases align to TRBD1. V was clipped by 1 base and J by 4 bases; unmatched bases: 3. The CDR3 loop spans 16 amino acids. Germline V CDR1 and CDR2: SGHNT, YENEEA. The CDR3 spells CASSLGTGGHYNEQFF. CDR3 coding DNA: TGTGCCAGCAGCTTAGGGACAGGGGGCCATTACAATGAGCAGTTCTTC.

V and J are TRBV27 and TRBJ2-3; D not resolved. The CDR3 is 14 residues long. Germline V gene sequence: CDR1 MNHEY, CDR2 SMNVEV (reference sequence). V was clipped by 3 bases and J by 2 bases, with 9 bases between them. CDR3 DNA sequence: TGTGCCAGCAGTTTTGAGCCTCACACAGATACGCAGTATTTT. It is translated as CASSFEPHTDTQYF.

The V gene is TRBV6-1, the J gene TRBJ1-5; D perhaps matches TRBD1 (6 bases). CDR1 and CDR2 from the germline V gene are MNHNS and SASEGT. Trimming cost V 1 base and J 8 bases, with 9 bases left between them. This CDR3 has 13 residues. Here the CDR3 reads CASSEGEGEPQHF. CDR3 nucleotides: TGTGCCAGCAGTGAAGGAGAGGGGGAGCCCCAGCATTTT.

The CDR3 DNA sequence: TGCGCCAGCAGCTTGGAGGCAGGGGGAGGCTACACCTTC. Protein: CASSLEAGGGYTF. The V gene is TRBV5-1, the J gene TRBJ1-2; 7 bases map to TRBD1. Unmatched junction bases numbered 4, after V lost 0 bases and J lost 8 bases. CDR1 is SGHRS and CDR2 is YFSETQ in the germline V gene. The CDR3 has 13 amino acids.

This chain joins TRBV5-6 and TRBJ2-1; 12 bases align to TRBD2. The CDR3 is made up of 16 amino acids. The germline V gene has CDR1 SGHDT and CDR2 YYEEEE. The J segment lost 7 bases and the V segment lost 4 bases, leaving 9 bases of the junction unmatched. CDR3 region: CASSPWTSGKVNEQFF. As DNA, the CDR3 is TGTGCCAGCAGCCCTTGGACTAGCGGGAAGGTAAATGAGCAGTTCTTC.

The chain has TRBV30 and TRBJ1-2; D is uncertain. CDR1 GTSNPN and CDR2 SVGIG come from the germline V gene (reference sequence). V was cut by 2 bases and J by 6 bases, with 13 bases left in between. CDR3 length: 13 residues. The CDR3 sequence is CAWSLLRANGYTF. The CDR3, as DNA: TGTGCCTGGAGTCTCCTGAGGGCGAATGGCTACACCTTC.

The V and J genes are TRBV7-8 and TRBJ2-7; D unclear. With 0 bases removed from V and 3 bases from J, the gap between germline ends came to 9 bases. The V gene's germline CDR1 is SGHVS and CDR2 FQNEAQ. CDR3 length: 14 amino acids. The CDR3 DNA sequence: TGTGCCAGCAGCTTAGCGGCACAGATCTACGAGCAGTACTTC. This encodes CASSLAAQIYEQYF.

The chain couples TRBV19 to TRBJ1-1; weak D call: TRBD1 (6 bases). This CDR3 has 13 amino acids. Trimming left V 6 bases short and J 0 bases short, with 8 bases between. Germline lookup yields CDR1 LNHDA and CDR2 SQIVND (reference sequence). The CDR3 here is CASSNRVNTEAFF. DNA of the CDR3: TGTGCCAGTAGCAACAGGGTGAACACTGAAGCTTTCTTT.

CDR3 in amino acids: CASSLEGTNTEAFF. CDR3 sequence (DNA): TGTGCCAGCAGTTTAGAGGGCACAAACACTGAAGCTTTCTTT. The V call is TRBV27, the J call TRBJ1-1; D gene uncertain. Germline V gene sequence: CDR1 MNHEY, CDR2 SMNVEV (reference sequence). With 2 bases removed from V and 2 bases from J, the gap between germline ends came to 9 bases. The CDR3 has 14 amino acids.

The chain combines TRBV6-1 with TRBJ2-7; the match to TRBD1 covers 9 bases. V lost 2 bases, J lost 5 bases, and 10 bases stayed unmatched. Germline V gene data show CDR1 as MNHNS and CDR2 as SASEGT. The CDR3 covers 16 residues. CDR3 nucleotide sequence: TGTGCCAGCAGTGAAAATCTAGGACAGGGGACAAACGAGCAGTACTTC. Amino acid sequence: CASSENLGQGTNEQYF.

Regarding this clone: Distinct nucleotide sequences in the sample also encode this CDR3. The rearrangement uses TRBV14 and TRBJ1-2; TRBD1 matches 8 bases. The germline V gene has CDR1 SGHDN and CDR2 FVKESK. This CDR3 is 13 amino acids long. Trimming took 6 bases from V and 4 from J; bases not matched to a gene: 4. The CDR3 DNA sequence: TGTGCCAGCAGTGACAGGGGATCCTATGGCTACACCTTC. Protein sequence: CASSDRGSYGYTF.

The chain uses TRBV9 and TRBJ2-7; TRBD1 agrees at 7 bases. Looked up from germline, CDR1 is SGDLS and CDR2 is YYNGEE. The length of the CDR3 is 16 residues. V trimming: 4 bases; J trimming: 2 bases; junction bases outside the gene matches: 12. The CDR3 coding sequence is TGTGCCAGCAGCCCACATAGTCCCACAGGGGCCTACGAGCAGTACTTC. Translating gives CASSPHSPTGAYEQYF.

The chain has TRBV7-6 and TRBJ1-1, with D maybe TRBD1 (6 bases). CDR3 length: 14 amino acids. Between the trimmed V and J ends, which lost 5 bases and 12 bases, there was a span of 22 bases. Germline V lookup: CDR1 SGHVS, CDR2 FNYEAQ. The DNA for the CDR3 is TGTGCCAGCAGCCAGGGTGGGGGGGCCTCACAGACTTTCTTT. Translating it yields CASSQGGGASQTFF.

This chain links TRBV7-9 with TRBJ1-1; a weak D match, TRBD1 (6 bases). Germline V gene data show CDR1 as SEHNR and CDR2 as FQNEAQ (reference sequence). Trimming left V 5 bases short and J 6 bases short, with 10 bases between. This CDR3 spans 12 amino acids. The chain's CDR3 is CASSLGQPEAFF. CDR3 sequence (DNA): TGTGCCAGCAGCCTTGGACAGCCTGAAGCTTTCTTT.

The chain recombines TRBV6-5 with TRBJ1-1, with 7 nucleotides matching TRBD1. Per germline, CDR1 MNHEY and CDR2 SVGAGI. This CDR3 is 15 amino acids long. V lost 6 bases, J lost 0 bases, and 7 bases stayed unmatched. DNA of the CDR3: TGTGCCAGCAGGATCACAGGGGCTCTGAACACTGAAGCTTTCTTT. It translates to CASRITGALNTEAFF.

The gene calls are TRBV6-5 and TRBJ1-2; possibly TRBD1 for D (5 bases). V shed 8 bases and J shed 6 bases, with 16 bases lying between them. CDR3 length equals 13 residues. Germline V gene sequence: CDR1 MNHEY, CDR2 SVGAGI. CDR3 DNA: TGTGCCAGCGGTACAGGACCCGTTGATGGCTACACCTTC. Amino acid sequence: CASGTGPVDGYTF.

The gene calls are TRBV4-2 and TRBJ2-7, with D possibly TRBD2 on 6 matching bases. The germline V gene encodes CDR1 LGHNA and CDR2 YNFKEQ. This CDR3 region has 20 residues. The V end was cut by 0 bases, the J end by 3 bases, with 27 bases between. CDR3 amino acids: CASSQDYQGVGPPRDYEQYF. The CDR3 DNA reads as TGTGCCAGCAGCCAAGATTACCAGGGTGTGGGGCCTCCGCGGGACTACGAGCAGTACTTC.

The chain links TRBV7-9 to TRBJ1-3; unclear D gene. The CDR3 length is 14 residues. V was clipped by 5 bases and J by 6 bases, with 14 bases between them. CDR1 SEHNR and CDR2 FQNEAQ come from the germline V gene (reference sequence). The CDR3 region has the DNA TGTGCCAGCAGCCTCCCCGGACTCATAAACACCATATATTTT. It codes for CASSLPGLINTIYF.

This rearrangement joins TRBV28 to TRBJ1-5; D gene ambiguous. The ends were cut back, 2 bases at V and 0 bases at J, with 5 bases in the middle. Germline CDR1 reads MDHEN; CDR2 reads SYDVKM. There are 14 residues in the CDR3. Here the CDR3 reads CASSLDISNQPQHF. The CDR3 bases are TGTGCCAGCAGTTTAGACATTAGCAATCAGCCCCAGCATTTT.

The chain recombines TRBV6-6 with TRBJ1-3; no reliable D call. The V and J ends lost 6 bases and 1 base respectively, with 16 bases between them. CDR1 is MNHNY, CDR2 SVGAGI, per germline (reference sequence). This CDR3 is built from 16 residues. The chain's CDR3 is CASSEAPGLSGNTIYF. CDR3 nucleotide sequence: TGTGCCAGCAGCGAGGCTCCAGGACTTTCTGGAAACACCATATATTTT.

The chain recombines TRBV5-6 with TRBJ1-1; no clear D. Germline CDR1 SGHDT, CDR2 YYEEEE. V was cut by 2 bases and J by 1 base, with 9 bases left in between. CDR3 length: 14 residues. The DNA for the CDR3 is TGTGCCAGCAGCTTTAGACATTGGAACACTGAAGCTTTCTTT. This sequence encodes CASSFRHWNTEAFF.

The J gene is TRBJ2-2, the V gene TRBV7-3; TRBD2 agrees at 13 bases. The V segment lost 4 bases and the J segment 5 bases; nucleotides outside the gene matches: 7. The CDR3 has 17 residues. Germline V gene lookup returns CDR1 SGHTA and CDR2 FQGTGA. CDR3 in DNA: TGTGCCAGCAGCTCTTGGGGACTAGCGGGAAGGACCGGGGAGCTGTTTTTT. Encoded protein: CASSSWGLAGRTGELFF. The full variable domain, completed using reference TRBV7-3 and TRBJ2-2, is GAGVSQTPSNKVTEKGKYVELRCDPISGHTALYWYRQSLGQGPEFLIYFQGTGAADDSGLPNDRFFAVRPEGSVSTLKIQRTERGDSAVYLCASSSWGLAGRTGELFFGEGSRLTVL.

This clone was seen just once. The chain combines TRBV5-1 with TRBJ1-2; D is possibly TRBD1 (5 bases). Germline V gene data show CDR1 as SGHRS and CDR2 as YFSETQ. The germline V and J ends were trimmed by 0 bases and 3 bases, with 9 bases remaining between them. The CDR3 is 14 residues long. The DNA for the CDR3 is TGCGCCAGCAGCTTGGGGTGGGGGGACTATGGCTACACCTTC. Amino acids: CASSLGWGDYGYTF.

The V and J genes are TRBV12-5 and TRBJ1-5; D might be TRBD1 (5 bases). Per germline, CDR1 LGHNT and CDR2 FRNRAP. Trimming removed 1 base at V and 0 bases at J, with 10 bases between. CDR3 length: 16 amino acids. The CDR3 DNA reads as TGTGCTAGTGGTTTGGGGAGACAGTATAGCAATCAGCCCCAGCATTTT. Encoded protein: CASGLGRQYSNQPQHF.

This clone appeared a single time. The chain carries TRBV7-9 and TRBJ1-1; TRBD1 matches 12 bases. Germline CDR1 SEHNR, CDR2 FQNEAQ (reference sequence). The V and J ends lost 4 bases and 5 bases, in that order; junction bases with no gene match: 2. This CDR3 is 14 amino acids long. The CDR3 is CASSWGQGATEAFF. The DNA for the CDR3 is TGTGCCAGCAGCTGGGGACAGGGGGCGACTGAAGCTTTCTTT.

The V and J genes are TRBV2 and TRBJ2-7; TRBD1 might be the D (5 bases). Germline V CDR1 and CDR2: SNHLY, FYNNEI. The CDR3 length is 14 residues. V was clipped by 1 base and J by 2 bases, with 9 bases between them. The CDR3, as DNA: TGTGCCAGCAGTGAAGTCGTGACAGCCTACGAGCAGTACTTC. It is translated as CASSEVVTAYEQYF.